This T cell receptor beta chain stems from a study of T cells in Graves' hyperthyroidism and ophthalmopathy. This clonotype was seen a handful of times. RNA transcripts provided the source from which TCR beta CDR3 regions were amplified. First-round RT-PCR with HTBI primers amplified the TCR CDR3 region. TCRdb analysed the multiplex PCR reads with MiXCR anew, one entry per CDR3 protein. The sample contains 560,000 or so distinct CDR3 sequences, nearly 20% of which appear only once. Trimming stripped 1 base from V and 6 bases from J, with 10 bases between. Germline V gene data show CDR1 as GTSNPN and CDR2 as SVGIG (reference sequence). This CDR3 is 13 amino acids long.

The sequence was collected from a man in his forties with Graves' ophthalmopathy. Sequenced input: blood. The chain joins TRBV30 to TRBJ1-5, with D tentatively TRBD1 (5 bases). The CDR3 region has the DNA TGTGCCTGGAGTGCGGGGGAGGCTCAGCCCCAGCATTTT. It encodes CAWSAGEAQPQHF.